This T cell receptor (beta chain) was sequenced during a study of regulatory T cells in long-lasting Graves disease. Study background: New Graves' disease cases had less than 3 months of antithyroid drugs.

The authors built TCR beta libraries using iRepertoire HTBI primers and Arm-PCR of CDR3 regions. Using its own MiXCR run on the multiplex PCR reads, TCRdb lists one record per CDR3 protein. The sample holds about 500,000 distinct CDR3 sequences, about 12% seen once. The sample's time point: newly diagnosed GD, antithyroid drugs for less than 3 months. PBMC-derived RNA was used for the TCR library. This clonotype was observed at least ten times. V gave up 4 bases and J gave up 6 bases; unmatched junction bases: 5. Germline V gene lookup returns CDR1 MDHEN and CDR2 SYDVKM. The CDR3 length is 13 residues. A further study also used this sample, focusing on T cells in Graves' hyperthyroidism and ophthalmopathy.

The origin of this receptor is a woman in her 30s with Graves disease. The chain employs TRBV28 and TRBJ2-7; TRBD2 aligns across 8 bases. The source was peripheral blood mononuclear cells (PBMCs), collected at new diagnosis, from a patient treated with antithyroid drugs. CDR3 nucleotides: TGTGCCAGCAGTTACGGGACTAGGGGCGAGCAGTACTTC. The encoded protein is CASSYGTRGEQYF.